A single sample gave rise to the 12 T cell receptor beta chains below, sequenced in a study of EBV T-cell therapy then PD-1 blockade in nasopharyngeal carcinoma. Their antigen targets remain unknown. Treatment given: AdE1-LMPpoly-expanded autologous EBV-specific T-cell therapy followed by anti-PD-1 nivolumab. This table comes from immunoSEQ multiplex PCR, and its TCRdb copy is limited to in-frame clones, with some not included. The sample carries some 17,000 clones, approximately 80% recorded once. The sample here was CD8+ T cells from blood, taken at day 0 from a patient whose treatment included autologous EBV-specific T cells and nivolumab. These receptors all come from a man aged 35-49 years with nasopharyngeal carcinoma.

The V gene is TRBV27, the J gene TRBJ2-7; 10 bases are shared with TRBD1. Germline-derived CDR1 and CDR2 are MNHEY and SMNVEV (reference sequence). CDR3 length equals 15 residues. V shed 4 bases and J 5 bases; nucleotides not matched to a gene: 8. The CDR3 spells CASSSSGDRGHEQYF. The CDR3 DNA is TGTGCCAGCAGTTCCTCCGGGGACAGGGGCCACGAGCAGTACTTC.

This chain uses TRBV12-3 or TRBV12-4 with TRBJ1-2, with D perhaps matching TRBD1 (6 bases). V lost 3 bases and J 4 bases, leaving 9 bases between the germline ends. The CDR3 is made up of 13 amino acids. In DNA form, the CDR3 reads TGTGCCAGCAGTTTGGGGGGGCCCTATGGCTACACCTTC. This sequence encodes CASSLGGPYGYTF.

This chain uses TRBV7-9 with TRBJ1-5; 7 bases line up with TRBD1. V lost 8 bases, J lost 5 bases, and 3 bases stayed unmatched. The CDR3 has 12 residues. From germline, CDR1 is SEHNR and CDR2 FQNEAQ (reference sequence). The CDR3 protein is CASGTGDQPQHF. CDR3 DNA: TGTGCCAGCGGAACAGGGGATCAGCCCCAGCATTTT.

This rearrangement joins TRBV12-3 or TRBV12-4 to TRBJ1-2, with 7 bases fitting TRBD1. The CDR3 is made up of 12 amino acids. The trim removed 4 bases at V and 8 bases at J, leaving 4 bases unmatched. CDR3 DNA: TGTGCCAGCAGTTCCGACAGGGAAGGCTACACCTTC. It translates to CASSSDREGYTF.

This clone has a single count. This chain uses TRBV7-9 with TRBJ2-1; 8 positions agree with TRBD1. Germline-derived CDR1 and CDR2 are SEHNR and FQNEAQ (reference sequence). The CDR3 runs to 14 residues. Trimming cost V 5 bases and J 5 bases; bases outside gene matches: 5. DNA for the CDR3: TGTGCCAGCAGCAAGAGGACAGGGAACAATGAGCAGTTCTTC. This gives the protein CASSKRTGNNEQFF.

The rearrangement links TRBV5-6 to TRBJ1-2; 10 bases agree with TRBD1. The CDR3 has 14 amino acids. The V and J ends lost 5 bases and 8 bases, in that order; junction bases with no gene match: 9. Germline V gene data show CDR1 as SGHDT and CDR2 as YYEEEE. In DNA form, the CDR3 reads TGTGCCAGCAGAACTACCGGGACAGGGGTCGGCTACACCTTC. This gives the protein CASRTTGTGVGYTF. Full variable domain (missing parts from reference TRBV5-6 and TRBJ1-2): DAGVTQSPTHLIKTRGQQVTLRCSPKSGHDTVSWYQQALGQGPQFIFQYYEEEERQRGNFPDRFSGHQFPNYSSELNVNALLLGDSALYLCASRTTGTGVGYTFGSGTRLTVV.

The chain has TRBV2 and TRBJ2-2; D gene uncertain. Trimming cost V 0 bases and J 0 bases, with 11 bases left between them. The CDR3 loop spans 17 amino acids. Per the germline V gene, CDR1 is SNHLY and CDR2 is FYNNEI. CDR3 coding DNA: TGTGCCAGCAGTGAAGCGCTTAGCAATACGAACACCGGGGAGCTGTTTTTT. Translated: CASSEALSNTNTGELFF.

The chain couples TRBV3-1 (or the pseudogene TRBV3-2) to TRBJ2-3; D gene ambiguous. Germline V gene sequence: CDR1 LGHDT, CDR2 YNNKEL (reference sequence). The CDR3 loop spans 14 amino acids. The ends were cut back, 4 bases at V and 0 bases at J, with 8 bases in the middle. The CDR3 is CASSPHDSTDTQYF. In DNA, the CDR3 is TGTGCCAGCAGCCCCCACGATAGCACAGATACGCAGTATTTT.

V gene TRBV6-2 or TRBV6-3 combines with J gene TRBJ2-7; perhaps TRBD1 as D (5 bases). This CDR3 has 14 residues. The germline gives CDR1 MNHEY, CDR2 SVGEGT. Trimming removed 5 bases from V and 2 bases from J, with 13 bases in between. CDR3 in DNA: TGTGCCAGCAGTAGCAGGACAAGACCCTACGAGCAGTACTTC. Protein product: CASSSRTRPYEQYF.

The chain links TRBV6-2 or TRBV6-3 to TRBJ1-3; the D gene is possibly TRBD1 (5 bases). The V gene lost 2 bases and the J gene lost 0 bases, with 17 bases spanning the gap. The CDR3 contains 18 residues. The germline V gene encodes CDR1 MNHEY and CDR2 SVGEGT. CDR3 amino acids: CASSYDPQTDSSGNTIYF. CDR3 DNA sequence: TGTGCCAGCAGTTACGATCCCCAAACAGACAGCTCTGGAAACACCATATATTTT.

The J gene is TRBJ2-7, the V gene TRBV3-1 (or the pseudogene TRBV3-2); 7 nucleotides match TRBD1. The germline V gene has CDR1 LGHDT and CDR2 YNNKEL (reference sequence). V shed 0 bases, J shed 2 bases, and the junction held 7 bases outside the gene matches. CDR3 size: 16 residues. The CDR3 region has the DNA TGTGCCAGCAGCCAAGATAAAACAGGGGTAGCCTACGAGCAGTACTTC. Protein product: CASSQDKTGVAYEQYF.

The V and J genes are TRBV7-9 and TRBJ2-7; a possible D gene is TRBD1 (5 bases). This CDR3 has 16 residues. The ends were cut back, 3 bases at V and 0 bases at J, with 15 bases in the middle. Germline CDR1 is SEHNR and CDR2 is FQNEAQ (reference sequence). CDR3 in amino acids: CASSFKDDSSSYEQYF. The CDR3 region has the DNA TGTGCCAGCAGCTTCAAAGATGACAGTTCCTCCTACGAGCAGTACTTC.